Below are 9 T cell receptor beta chains sequenced from a single sample in a study of metastatic and nonmetastatic thyroid tumors. TCRdb reanalyzed the PCR reads with MiXCR. The data hold about 12,000 clones, with under 35% observed a single time. Nobody among the patients had been given any treatment before thyroid surgery. Sequencing was done on a sample of tumor tissue. All receptors derive from a female donor with papillary thyroid cancer or a benign thyroid nodule (not recorded which). Some clones in this sample may be carry-over from other donors' samples.

The chain links TRBV30 to TRBJ2-7, with TRBD1 matching over 8 bases. The V segment lost 3 bases and the J segment 2 bases; nucleotides outside the gene matches: 12. The germline CDR1 and CDR2 sequences are GTSNPN and SVGIG (reference sequence). The CDR3 loop spans 16 amino acids. The CDR3 nucleotides read TGTGCCTGGAGAAAACGGACAGGGTTTACGACCTACGAGCAGTACTTC. Its translation: CAWRKRTGFTTYEQYF.

This clone came up once. Other DNA variants within this sample encode the same CDR3. The genes are TRBV7-9 and TRBJ1-1, with 7 nucleotides matching TRBD1. V lost 5 bases, J lost 2 bases, and 8 bases stayed unmatched. The CDR3 covers 15 residues. The germline gives CDR1 SEHNR, CDR2 FQNEAQ (reference sequence). CDR3 coding DNA: TGTGCCAGCAGCCCCCCGACAGGGTCCAACACTGAAGCTTTCTTT. It specifies CASSPPTGSNTEAFF.

This clone was counted ten times or more. The V and J genes are TRBV4-3 and TRBJ1-6; D gene uncertain. CDR3 size: 14 residues. Trimming shortened V by 0 bases and J by 7 bases, and 7 bases separated the two germline ends. Per germline, CDR1 LGHNA and CDR2 YSLEER. The CDR3 nucleotides are TGCGCCAGCAGCCAAGATAGGGCGAATTCACCCCTCCACTTT. Its protein is CASSQDRANSPLHF.

The chain couples TRBV7-1 to TRBJ2-6, with 12 bases aligning to TRBD1. TRBV7-1 is an open reading frame whose function is uncertain. The CDR3 sequence is 20 residues long. Trimming removed 2 bases from V and 3 bases from J; junction bases left unmatched: 11. The CDR3 spells CASSSSWMGQGAFGANVLTF. In DNA form, the CDR3 reads TGTGCCAGCAGCTCAAGCTGGATGGGACAGGGGGCTTTTGGGGCCAACGTCCTGACTTTC.

The rearrangement links TRBV6-1 to TRBJ2-3; D tentatively reads TRBD1 or TRBD2 (5 bases each). CDR1 is MNHNS, CDR2 SASEGT, per germline. V was pared by 4 bases and J by 7 bases, with 18 bases between. This CDR3 is built from 15 residues. Here the CDR3 DNA reads TGTGCCAGCAGTGGACGGGCAGGGACCCCATATACGCAGTATTTT. Translation gives CASSGRAGTPYTQYF.

This clone has more than one count but fewer than ten. V is TRBV28 and J is TRBJ2-3, with a possible D match to TRBD1 (5 bases). Per the germline V gene, CDR1 is MDHEN and CDR2 is SYDVKM. Trimming removed 5 bases at V and 7 bases at J, with 10 bases between. This CDR3 has 12 residues. DNA of the CDR3: TGTGCCAGCAGTATGCAGGGTTATACGCAGTATTTT. Encoded protein: CASSMQGYTQYF.

The chain recombines TRBV6-1 with TRBJ2-6; D gene unclear. The V gene lost 4 bases and the J gene lost 0 bases, with 13 bases spanning the gap. The germline CDR1 and CDR2 sequences are MNHNS and SASEGT. The CDR3 has 17 residues. The CDR3 DNA follows: TGTGCCAGCAGTGGAGACCCCGTTAGCTCTGGGGCCAACGTCCTGACTTTC. Its protein product is CASSGDPVSSGANVLTF.

The CDR3 nucleotides read TGTGCCAGCAGTTACATCGACACCGGGGAGCTGTTTTTT. Protein product: CASSYIDTGELFF. This chain uses TRBV6-2 or TRBV6-3 with TRBJ2-2; D remains unclear. Germline V gives CDR1 MNHEY, CDR2 SVGEGT. Trimming cost V 2 bases and J 3 bases, with 4 bases left between them. The CDR3 is 13 amino acids.

The chain couples TRBV6-1 to TRBJ2-7; D may correspond to TRBD1 or TRBD2 (5 bases each). CDR3 size: 12 residues. Germline loops: CDR1 MNHNS, CDR2 SASEGT. V dropped 4 bases and J dropped 2 bases, with 6 bases sitting between them. The CDR3 sequence: CASSGGTYEQYF. The CDR3 DNA follows: TGTGCCAGCAGTGGGGGGACCTACGAGCAGTACTTC.